This TCR beta chain was retrieved from a study of shared clonotypes between healthy human individuals. General study results and limits: Genetic and exposure-history diversity was limited by the few donors. Clonotype sharing across donors was expected to vary with sequencing depth.

Naive CD8 cells comprised CD45RO-negative, CCR7-positively selected cells, excluding terminally differentiated effector memory CD45RA+ cells. An approximately 200 ng quantity of DNA, tens of thousands of T cell genomes, went into the sorted-subset replicate PCRs. Here immunoSEQ multiplex PCR was the method, and the copy in TCRdb shows in-frame clones only, minus some. The sample records around 2,100,000 clones, about 95% being singletons. Looked up from germline, CDR1 is SGDLS and CDR2 is YYNGEE. The CDR3 is made up of 13 amino acids. V lost 3 bases to trimming and J lost 0 bases, with 1 base between them. On this clone itself: Its antigen is still unknown. Other DNA sequences in this specimen translate into the identical CDR3.

The sequenced sample consisted of naive CD8+ T cells sorted from blood. The genes are TRBV9 and TRBJ2-6; D is uncertain. This receptor was obtained from a man aged 18-30 years in good health. The CDR3 is CASSASGANVLTF. CDR3 bases: TGTGCCAGCAGCGCCTCTGGGGCCAACGTCCTGACTTTC.